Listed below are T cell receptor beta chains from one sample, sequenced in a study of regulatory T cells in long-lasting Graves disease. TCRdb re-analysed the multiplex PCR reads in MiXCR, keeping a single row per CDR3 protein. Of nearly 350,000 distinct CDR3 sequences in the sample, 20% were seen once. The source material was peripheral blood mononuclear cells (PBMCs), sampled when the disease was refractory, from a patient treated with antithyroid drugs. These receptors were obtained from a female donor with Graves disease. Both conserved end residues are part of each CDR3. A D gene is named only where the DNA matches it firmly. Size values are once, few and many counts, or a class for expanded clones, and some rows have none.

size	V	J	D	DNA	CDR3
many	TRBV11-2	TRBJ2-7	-	TGTGCCAGCAGCCCCCCCGCAGGGAGCCACGAGCAGTACTTC	CASSPPAGSHEQYF
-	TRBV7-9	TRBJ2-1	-	TGTGCCAGCAGCCCACCGCGGGGTGGTGAGCAGTTCTTC	CASSPPRGGEQFF
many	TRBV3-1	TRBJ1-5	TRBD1	TGTGCCAGCAGCCCCGACAGGGGGATCAATCAGCCCCAGCATTTT	CASSPDRGINQPQHF
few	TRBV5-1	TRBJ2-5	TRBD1	TGCGCCAGCACACCACAAACGACAGGGGGGATGAAGACCCAGTACTTC	CASTPQTTGGMKTQYF
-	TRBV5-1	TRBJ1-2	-	TGCGCCGGCAGCCCGAGCTCCCAGGGCGGAAGGTATGGCTACACCTTC	CAGSPSSQGGRYGYTF
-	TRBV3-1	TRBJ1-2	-	TGTGCCAGCAGCTCTCAGGGAGGAGCCCTCGGTGGCTACACCTTC	CASSSQGGALGGYTF
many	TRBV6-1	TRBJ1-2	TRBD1	TGTGCCAGCAGTGATCCCGGGACAGGGAAGTATGGCTACACCTTC	CASSDPGTGKYGYTF
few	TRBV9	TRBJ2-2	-	TGTGCCAGCAGCGTAGTACTCACCGGGGAGCTGTTTTTT	CASSVVLTGELFF
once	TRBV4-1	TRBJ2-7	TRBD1	TGCGCCAGCCCGCCTTCACAGGGGTGGTCCTACGAGCAGTACTTC	CASPPSQGWSYEQYF
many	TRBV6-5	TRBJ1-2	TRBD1	TGTGCCAGCAGTTCACTGGACAGGGGGCTTAGTAGCTACACCTTC	CASSSLDRGLSSYTF
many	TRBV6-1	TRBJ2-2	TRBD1	TGTGCCAGCAGTGTCCGCCGGACAGGGGCTAACACCGGGGAGCTGTTTTTT	CASSVRRTGANTGELFF
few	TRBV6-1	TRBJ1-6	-	TGTGCCAGCAATTGGCTCGCGCCTGTAATTCTTCCCCTCCACTTT	CASNWLAPVILPLHF
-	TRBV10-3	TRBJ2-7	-	TGTGCCATCAGTGAGTCGCTAGGATCCGCCTACGAGCAGTACTTC	CAISESLGSAYEQYF
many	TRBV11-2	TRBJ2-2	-	TGTGCCAGCAGCACAGGGCGGACCGGGGAGCTGTTTTTT	CASSTGRTGELFF
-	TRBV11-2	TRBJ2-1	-	TGTGCCAGCACCTCCAGGGGCGGCAATGAGCAGTTCTTC	CASTSRGGNEQFF
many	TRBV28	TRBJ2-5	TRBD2	TGTGCCAGCAGTCCCGGACTAGCGGGAGTGGAGACCCAGTACTTC	CASSPGLAGVETQYF
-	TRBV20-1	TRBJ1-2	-	TGCAGTGCTAGCTCGACTGAAGCCTATGGCTACACCTTC	CSASSTEAYGYTF
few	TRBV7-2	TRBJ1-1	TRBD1	TGTGCCAGCAGCTTAGTTGACAGGGGAATGAACACTGAAGCTTTCTTT	CASSLVDRGMNTEAFF
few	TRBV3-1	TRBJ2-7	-	TGTGCCAGCAGCCAAGGGAGCGGTTCCTACGAGCAGTACTTC	CASSQGSGSYEQYF
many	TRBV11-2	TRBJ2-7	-	TGTGCCAGCAGTTTCTCGTTTGGCTCCTACGAGCAGTACTTC	CASSFSFGSYEQYF
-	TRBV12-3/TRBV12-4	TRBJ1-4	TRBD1	TGTGCCAGCACCCGGGACAGGCTTTGGGAAAAACTGTTTTTT	CASTRDRLWEKLFF
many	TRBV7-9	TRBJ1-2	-	TGTGCCATCCAAGGAGGGACAATCGTCGTTTATGGCTACACCTTC	CAIQGGTIVVYGYTF
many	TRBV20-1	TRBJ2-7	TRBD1	TGCAGTGCTAGCGGGACAGGGGGCTTGAGCTCCTACGAGCAGTACTTC	CSASGTGGLSSYEQYF
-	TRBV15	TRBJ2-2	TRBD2	TGTGCCACCAGCAGAGTTGAGCTAGCGGGGACCGGGGAGCTGTTTTTT	CATSRVELAGTGELFF
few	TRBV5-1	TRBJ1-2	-	TGCGCCAGCAGCTTCCCCGGGGCCGATAACTATGGCTACACCTTC	CASSFPGADNYGYTF
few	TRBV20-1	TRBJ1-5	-	TGCAGTGCTAGAGATGATGGACAGTTGTATAGCAATCAGCCCCAGCATTTT	CSARDDGQLYSNQPQHF
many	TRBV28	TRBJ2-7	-	TGTGCCAGCAGCACCCCTTACTACGAGCAGTACTTC	CASSTPYYEQYF
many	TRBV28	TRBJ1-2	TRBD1	TGTGCCAGCAGGACAGGGAAGGCTTCTAACTATGGCTACACCTTC	CASRTGKASNYGYTF
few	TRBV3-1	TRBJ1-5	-	TGTGCCAGCAGCCGGGGGGGGGTCCTGAGCAATCAGCCCCAGCATTTT	CASSRGGVLSNQPQHF
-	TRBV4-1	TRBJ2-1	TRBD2	TGCGCCAGCAGCCAAAGGGGACTAGCGGGAGACCCTCACGATTACAATGAGCAGTTCTTC	CASSQRGLAGDPHDYNEQFF
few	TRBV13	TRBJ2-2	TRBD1	TGTGCCAGCAGCCCACCCAGGGGGTCCGGGGAGCTGTTTTTT	CASSPPRGSGELFF
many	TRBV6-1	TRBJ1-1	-	TGTGCCAGCACCCCCCGACCCGTCACTGAAGCTTTCTTT	CASTPRPVTEAFF
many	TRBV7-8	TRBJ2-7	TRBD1	TGTGCCAGCAGCTCGAGCCGGGACAGGACCTACGAGCAGTACTTC	CASSSSRDRTYEQYF
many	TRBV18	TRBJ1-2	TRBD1	TGTGCCAGCTCACCGGCGACAGGGGCTAACTATGGCTACACCTTC	CASSPATGANYGYTF
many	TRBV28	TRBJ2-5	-	TGTGCCAGCAGAAAAAACAGGGTCGGCCAAGAGACCCAGTACTTC	CASRKNRVGQETQYF
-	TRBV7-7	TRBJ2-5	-	TGTGCTAGCAGCTCTATTTGGGGGGAGACCCAGTACTTC	CASSSIWGETQYF
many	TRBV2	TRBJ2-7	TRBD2	TGTGCCAGCAGTGCGTTAGCGGGACGGGGGCCCTACGAGCAGTACTTC	CASSALAGRGPYEQYF